These T cell receptor beta chains were read from a single sample in a study of T cell responses to AZD1222 COVID-19 vaccine. The method was immunoSEQ multiplex PCR; TCRdb's version includes in-frame clones alone and lacks a portion of them. The sample holds about 130,000 clones; over 75% are singletons and the top ten take roughly 5.7%. The sequenced sample was peripheral blood, obtained 28 days after the second AZD1222 dose. The receptors shown here come from an adult who received the AZD1222 COVID-19 vaccine. Each CDR3 is given with its conserved first and last residue. The order of the fields is D gene, V gene, J gene, clone size, CDR3 protein, CDR3 DNA. A D gene is named only where the DNA matches it firmly. Clone size, where shown, is once, few, many, or a class for clones that have expanded.

d_gene: NA; v_gene: TRBV12-5; j_gene: TRBJ2-5; abundance: NA; CDR3aa: CASGLVQGSIETQYF; CDR3nt: TGTGCTAGTGGTTTGGTACAAGGCAGTATTGAGACCCAGTACTTC
d_gene: TRBD1; v_gene: TRBV5-1; j_gene: TRBJ2-3; abundance: NA; CDR3aa: CASSLGDRGSDTQYF; CDR3nt: TGCGCCAGCAGCTTGGGAGACAGGGGCTCAGATACGCAGTATTTT
d_gene: NA; v_gene: TRBV3-1/TRBV3-2; j_gene: TRBJ2-2; abundance: NA; CDR3aa: CASSQTLGASGTGELFF; CDR3nt: TGTGCCAGCAGCCAAACTCTGGGGGCCTCGGGCACCGGGGAGCTGTTTTTT
d_gene: NA; v_gene: TRBV7-2; j_gene: TRBJ1-5; abundance: NA; CDR3aa: CASSPKPGPNQPQHF; CDR3nt: TGTGCCAGCAGCCCTAAGCCGGGGCCCAATCAGCCCCAGCATTTT
d_gene: TRBD1; v_gene: TRBV5-1; j_gene: TRBJ1-1; abundance: few; CDR3aa: CASSLRGQSEAFF; CDR3nt: TGCGCCAGCAGCCTGAGGGGACAGTCTGAAGCTTTCTTT
d_gene: NA; v_gene: TRBV7-3; j_gene: TRBJ2-2; abundance: NA; CDR3aa: CASSLFSSGTTGELFF; CDR3nt: TGTGCCAGCAGCTTATTTAGTAGCGGAACCACCGGGGAGCTGTTTTTT
d_gene: NA; v_gene: TRBV11-2; j_gene: TRBJ1-2; abundance: few; CDR3aa: CASSLSGRRYYGYTF; CDR3nt: TGTGCCAGCAGCTTATCCGGCAGGAGATACTATGGCTACACCTTC
d_gene: NA; v_gene: TRBV3-1/TRBV3-2; j_gene: TRBJ2-5; abundance: NA; CDR3aa: CASSQTFQETQYF; CDR3nt: TGTGCCAGCAGCCAAACTTTCCAAGAGACCCAGTACTTC
d_gene: TRBD2; v_gene: TRBV6-6; j_gene: TRBJ2-1; abundance: NA; CDR3aa: CASTPGLGNEQFF; CDR3nt: TGTGCCAGCACCCCAGGACTAGGCAATGAGCAGTTCTTC
d_gene: NA; v_gene: TRBV5-1; j_gene: TRBJ2-7; abundance: once; CDR3aa: CASSFDGTHTYEQYF; CDR3nt: TGCGCCAGCAGCTTCGACGGGACCCATACCTACGAGCAGTACTTC
d_gene: NA; v_gene: TRBV27; j_gene: TRBJ2-7; abundance: NA; CDR3aa: CASRPGGTVPYEQYF; CDR3nt: TGTGCCAGCAGGCCCGGGGGGACAGTGCCCTACGAGCAGTACTTC
d_gene: TRBD1; v_gene: TRBV28; j_gene: TRBJ1-2; abundance: NA; CDR3aa: CASSDRGDGYTF; CDR3nt: TGTGCCAGCAGTGACAGGGGAGATGGCTACACCTTC
d_gene: TRBD1; v_gene: TRBV5-8; j_gene: TRBJ2-5; abundance: NA; CDR3aa: CASSLEGRDRLQETQYF; CDR3nt: TGTGCCAGCAGCTTGGAAGGTCGGGACAGGCTACAAGAGACCCAGTACTTC
d_gene: NA; v_gene: TRBV5-1; j_gene: TRBJ1-3; abundance: NA; CDR3aa: CASSLGKGGETRNTIYF; CDR3nt: TGCGCCAGCAGCTTGGGAAAGGGAGGAGAGACGCGAAACACCATATATTTT
d_gene: NA; v_gene: TRBV10-3; j_gene: TRBJ2-6; abundance: once; CDR3aa: CAISELSGANVLTF; CDR3nt: TGTGCCATCAGCGAATTGTCTGGGGCCAACGTCCTGACTTTC
d_gene: NA; v_gene: TRBV9; j_gene: TRBJ2-7; abundance: once; CDR3aa: CASSAQGGYEQYF; CDR3nt: TGTGCCAGCAGCGCGCAGGGGGGATACGAGCAGTACTTC
d_gene: TRBD2; v_gene: TRBV28; j_gene: TRBJ2-5; abundance: NA; CDR3aa: CASSKGGARQETQYF; CDR3nt: TGTGCCAGCAGCAAGGGAGGGGCTCGCCAAGAGACCCAGTACTTC
d_gene: TRBD1; v_gene: TRBV5-1; j_gene: TRBJ2-7; abundance: NA; CDR3aa: CASDRGPPEPYEQYF; CDR3nt: TGCGCCAGCGACAGGGGGCCACCCGAACCTTACGAGCAGTACTTC
d_gene: NA; v_gene: TRBV6-6; j_gene: TRBJ2-1; abundance: NA; CDR3aa: CASRAPKGGSYNEQFF; CDR3nt: TGTGCCAGCAGGGCCCCTAAGGGGGGGTCCTACAATGAGCAGTTCTTC
d_gene: NA; v_gene: TRBV28; j_gene: TRBJ1-3; abundance: NA; CDR3aa: CASSLWSQGRNTIYF; CDR3nt: TGTGCCAGCAGTTTATGGTCCCAGGGGAGAAACACCATATATTTT
d_gene: NA; v_gene: TRBV12-3/TRBV12-4; j_gene: TRBJ1-1; abundance: NA; CDR3aa: CASSLQMNTEAFF; CDR3nt: TGTGCCAGCAGTTTGCAAATGAACACTGAAGCTTTCTTT
d_gene: TRBD1; v_gene: TRBV11-2; j_gene: TRBJ2-1; abundance: few; CDR3aa: CASSSRQGASEQFF; CDR3nt: TGTGCCAGCAGCTCAAGACAGGGAGCGAGTGAGCAGTTCTTC
d_gene: NA; v_gene: TRBV12-5; j_gene: TRBJ2-3; abundance: NA; CDR3aa: CASGLQPDTQYF; CDR3nt: TGTGCTAGTGGCCTACAACCAGATACGCAGTATTTT
d_gene: NA; v_gene: TRBV3-1/TRBV3-2; j_gene: TRBJ1-6; abundance: NA; CDR3aa: CASSQGENSPLHF; CDR3nt: TGTGCCAGCAGCCAAGGGGAGAATTCACCCCTCCACTTT
d_gene: TRBD2; v_gene: TRBV14; j_gene: TRBJ2-7; abundance: NA; CDR3aa: CASSQGVLAGSKYEQYF; CDR3nt: TGTGCCAGCAGCCAAGGCGTCCTAGCGGGGTCTAAATACGAGCAGTACTTC
d_gene: NA; v_gene: TRBV19; j_gene: TRBJ1-6; abundance: NA; CDR3aa: CASSPLLRGPGYNSPLHF; CDR3nt: TGTGCCAGTAGCCCTCTGTTGCGGGGCCCTGGCTATAATTCACCCCTCCACTTT
d_gene: TRBD1; v_gene: TRBV6-5; j_gene: TRBJ1-6; abundance: few; CDR3aa: CASRADRGNSPLHF; CDR3nt: TGTGCCAGCAGGGCGGACAGGGGAAATTCACCCCTCCACTTT
d_gene: NA; v_gene: TRBV5-1; j_gene: TRBJ2-2; abundance: NA; CDR3aa: CASRAGLVNTGELFF; CDR3nt: TGCGCCAGCAGGGCGGGACTCGTGAACACCGGGGAGCTGTTTTTT
d_gene: TRBD1; v_gene: TRBV2; j_gene: TRBJ1-5; abundance: NA; CDR3aa: CASSRQGGGQPQHF; CDR3nt: TGTGCCAGCAGCAGACAGGGGGGAGGTCAGCCCCAGCATTTT
d_gene: NA; v_gene: TRBV5-1; j_gene: TRBJ2-7; abundance: NA; CDR3aa: CASSLVAGSHEQYF; CDR3nt: TGCGCCAGCAGCTTGGTCGCGGGAAGTCACGAGCAGTACTTC
d_gene: TRBD2; v_gene: TRBV19; j_gene: TRBJ2-3; abundance: NA; CDR3aa: CASSPLFNLGLAGGRDTQYF; CDR3nt: TGTGCCAGTAGTCCCCTCTTTAATCTTGGACTAGCGGGAGGGAGGGATACGCAGTATTTT
d_gene: NA; v_gene: TRBV5-4; j_gene: TRBJ2-3; abundance: NA; CDR3aa: CASSLGKTATDTQYF; CDR3nt: TGTGCCAGCAGCTTGGGCAAGACGGCCACAGATACGCAGTATTTT
d_gene: TRBD2; v_gene: TRBV10-3; j_gene: TRBJ2-1; abundance: NA; CDR3aa: CAASTSGGLSSYNEQFF; CDR3nt: TGTGCCGCTTCGACTAGCGGGGGATTGAGCTCCTACAATGAGCAGTTCTTC
d_gene: NA; v_gene: TRBV5-1; j_gene: TRBJ1-1; abundance: once; CDR3aa: CASSTDPSTEAFF; CDR3nt: TGCGCCAGCAGCACCGACCCCAGCACTGAAGCTTTCTTT
d_gene: NA; v_gene: TRBV11-2; j_gene: TRBJ1-6; abundance: NA; CDR3aa: CASSLWMSSYNSPLHF; CDR3nt: TGTGCCAGCAGCCTCTGGATGAGCTCCTATAATTCACCCCTCCACTTT
d_gene: TRBD2; v_gene: TRBV2; j_gene: TRBJ2-1; abundance: NA; CDR3aa: CASLAILTSDEQFF; CDR3nt: TGTGCCAGCCTTGCCATTCTCACTAGCGACGAGCAGTTCTTC
d_gene: NA; v_gene: TRBV30; j_gene: TRBJ1-1; abundance: once; CDR3aa: CAWSNTGMNTEAFF; CDR3nt: TGTGCCTGGAGTAATACAGGCATGAACACTGAAGCTTTCTTT
d_gene: TRBD2; v_gene: TRBV2; j_gene: TRBJ2-7; abundance: NA; CDR3aa: CASSEGAGPSYEQYF; CDR3nt: TGTGCCAGCAGTGAAGGAGCGGGGCCCTCCTACGAGCAGTACTTC
d_gene: NA; v_gene: TRBV3-1/TRBV3-2; j_gene: TRBJ2-3; abundance: NA; CDR3aa: CASSSGPPDTQYF; CDR3nt: TGTGCCAGCAGCTCCGGTCCCCCAGATACGCAGTATTTT
d_gene: NA; v_gene: TRBV29-1; j_gene: TRBJ2-2; abundance: NA; CDR3aa: CSVVPDRNTGELFF; CDR3nt: TGCAGCGTTGTCCCGGATCGGAACACCGGGGAGCTGTTTTTT
d_gene: TRBD1; v_gene: TRBV6-6; j_gene: TRBJ1-2; abundance: NA; CDR3aa: CASTKGGTGVGYTF; CDR3nt: TGTGCCAGCACCAAGGGGGGGACAGGGGTCGGCTACACCTTC
d_gene: TRBD1; v_gene: TRBV19; j_gene: TRBJ2-1; abundance: NA; CDR3aa: CASTRDRATNEQFF; CDR3nt: TGTGCCAGTACCCGGGACAGAGCCACCAATGAGCAGTTCTTC